A selection of T cell receptor beta chains follows, all from one sample in a study of control samples from healthy donors and cancer patients. The table came from immunoSEQ multiplex PCR; TCRdb's copy has only in-frame clones and leaves some out. The table shows more than 45,000 clones, with around 93% occurring only once. Sequenced input: PBMCs. These receptors all stem from a man aged 25-45 years with colorectal cancer. CDR3s include the opening cysteine and the closing phenylalanine or tryptophan. The D gene is left open where the match is weak. Size is omitted from some rows. Given values are once, few, many or a class for expanded clones.

v_call	j_call	d_call	clone_size	cdr3_nt	cdr3_aa
TRBV6-6	TRBJ1-6	-	-	TGTGCCAGCAGGACCAGCATAGGCCCGAATTCACCCCTCCACTTT	CASRTSIGPNSPLHF
TRBV5-1	TRBJ1-5	-	-	TGCGCCAGCAGCTTGGGGATCAGCAATCAGCCCCAGCATTTT	CASSLGISNQPQHF
TRBV27	TRBJ2-5	-	few	TGTGCCAGCAGTTTATTCCCCCAAGAGACCCAGTACTTC	CASSLFPQETQYF
TRBV6-2/TRBV6-3	TRBJ2-1	TRBD2	-	TGTGCCAGCAGTTTCCTAGCGGGGGCCACCTACAATGAGCAGTTCTTC	CASSFLAGATYNEQFF
TRBV5-5	TRBJ2-1	TRBD1	-	TGTGCCAGCAGCTTCCAGGACAGGGTCCCCAGTCCTTACAATGAGCAGTTCTTC	CASSFQDRVPSPYNEQFF
TRBV30	TRBJ1-1	-	-	TGTGCCTGGAGTCTTGGCTGGGGCACTGAAGCTTTCTTT	CAWSLGWGTEAFF
TRBV14	TRBJ2-1	TRBD1	-	TGTGCCAGCAGCCATAGGACAGGGATTCCCAATGAGCAGTTCTTC	CASSHRTGIPNEQFF
TRBV7-2	TRBJ2-3	TRBD2	-	TGTGCCAGCAGCTTAGTCCGTCGCGGGGGGGCTGCAGATACGCAGTATTTT	CASSLVRRGGAADTQYF
TRBV6-5	TRBJ1-3	-	-	TGTGCCAGCAGCTACCGAGGAGTCTCTGGAAACACCATATATTTT	CASSYRGVSGNTIYF
TRBV5-1	TRBJ1-6	TRBD1	-	TGCGCCAGCAGCTCCGACGGCCGGGACAGTCTCCACTTT	CASSSDGRDSLHF
TRBV9	TRBJ1-3	-	-	TGTGCCAGCAGCGAGGCAGCTCACTCTGGAAACACCATATATTTT	CASSEAAHSGNTIYF
TRBV12-5	TRBJ2-2	-	few	TGTGCTAGTGGTCCATTCTTCGGTAACACCGGGGAGCTGTTTTTT	CASGPFFGNTGELFF
TRBV6-5	TRBJ2-2	TRBD2	-	TGTGCCAGCAGTTACGGGCTAGCGGCGAACACCGGGGAGCTGTTTTTT	CASSYGLAANTGELFF
TRBV5-4	TRBJ2-5	TRBD2	-	TGTGCCAGCAGCGGGACTACGCAAGAGACCCAGTACTTC	CASSGTTQETQYF
TRBV7-2	TRBJ1-1	TRBD1	few	TGTGCCAGCAGCCCACCGACAGGGGAGGGCACTGAAGCTTTCTTT	CASSPPTGEGTEAFF
TRBV6-5	TRBJ2-7	-	-	TGTGCCAGCAGTTACTCACGGGGTACCTACGAGCAGTACTTC	CASSYSRGTYEQYF
TRBV3-1/TRBV3-2	TRBJ1-3	-	-	TGTGCCAGCAGCCAATCGTCGTTCAGGGATACAGCTGGAAACACCATATATTTT	CASSQSSFRDTAGNTIYF
TRBV5-4	TRBJ2-1	TRBD2	-	TGTGCCAGCAGCTCTGGACTAGCGAAGCAGTTCTTC	CASSSGLAKQFF